These T cell receptor beta chains were read from a single sample in a study of response to subunit inactivated influenza vaccine. TCRdb itself ran the RT-PCR reads through MiXCR, one entry per CDR3 protein. The sample contains roughly 630,000 distinct CDR3 sequences, 14% of which appear only once. Here the sequenced sample was PBMCs from blood, taken about 14 days before vaccination. The receptor source for this set is a man between 50 and 59 years old who received an inactivated influenza vaccine. Both conserved end residues are part of each CDR3. Fields, in order: D gene, V gene, J gene, clone size, CDR3 protein, CDR3 DNA. D genes are given only for firm matches. Where a row states a size, it is once, few, many or the class of an expanded clone; other rows omit it.

>-|TRBV5-6|TRBJ1-1|few
CASSWGTRAEAFF
TGTGCCAGCAGCTGGGGCACACGCGCCGAAGCTTTCTTT
>TRBD2|TRBV19|TRBJ2-1|-
CASRSLAGVAREQFF
TGTGCCAGTAGATCACTAGCGGGAGTAGCAAGAGAGCAGTTCTTC
>TRBD1|TRBV29-1|TRBJ2-2|many
CARQGASGELFF
TGCGCACGACAGGGGGCATCCGGGGAGCTGTTTTTT
>TRBD2|TRBV5-1|TRBJ2-1|many
CASSLDAGGSYNEQFF
TGCGCCAGCAGCTTGGATGCGGGAGGGTCCTACAATGAGCAGTTCTTC
>TRBD1|TRBV12-3/TRBV12-4|TRBJ1-5|few
CASSLTGTEKPQHF
TGTGCCAGCAGTCTCACCGGGACAGAAAAACCCCAGCATTTT
>-|TRBV5-1|TRBJ1-2|-
CASSLEAGVGYGYTF
TGCGCCAGCAGCTTGGAGGCGGGAGTTGGGTATGGCTACACCTTC
>-|TRBV15|TRBJ2-1|-
CAMGLGSVNEQFF
TGTGCCATGGGCTTGGGATCGGTCAATGAGCAGTTCTTC
>TRBD1|TRBV6-2/TRBV6-3|TRBJ1-1|few
CASSAGQGGASTEAFF
TGTGCCAGCAGTGCGGGACAGGGGGGAGCGAGCACTGAAGCTTTCTTT
>-|TRBV11-2|TRBJ2-6|-
CASSLRPQGTTGANVLTF
TGTGCCAGCAGCTTACGTCCGCAGGGTACGACTGGGGCCAACGTCCTGACTTTC
>TRBD2|TRBV10-2|TRBJ2-7|-
CASSGGLELEQYF
TGCGCCAGCAGTGGGGGACTAGAACTCGAGCAGTACTTC
>-|TRBV4-3|TRBJ1-4|few
CASSQLNPSGRLFF
TGCGCCAGCAGCCAACTCAATCCTTCGGGACGGCTGTTTTTT
>TRBD1|TRBV12-3/TRBV12-4|TRBJ2-5|-
CASSNRGLGETQYF
TGTGCCAGCAGTAACAGGGGGCTGGGAGAGACCCAGTACTTC
>TRBD1|TRBV27|TRBJ2-5|many
CASSWTGRVGETQYF
TGTGCCAGCAGTTGGACAGGGAGAGTAGGGGAGACCCAGTACTTC
>-|TRBV12-3/TRBV12-4|TRBJ1-6|-
CASQRANTNSPLHF
TGTGCCAGCCAAAGGGCAAATACTAATTCACCCCTCCACTTT
>-|TRBV12-3/TRBV12-4|TRBJ1-1|few
CASRAGMNTEAFF
TGTGCCAGCAGGGCGGGGATGAACACTGAAGCTTTCTTT
>-|TRBV5-1|TRBJ2-2|-
CASSSGAGTGELFF
TGCGCCAGCAGCTCAGGGGCAGGGACCGGGGAGCTGTTTTTT
>TRBD2|TRBV7-2|TRBJ2-5|-
CASSLAVGLAGRSKTQYF
TGTGCCAGCAGCTTAGCGGTAGGGCTAGCGGGACGGTCCAAGACCCAGTACTTC
>TRBD1|TRBV7-3|TRBJ1-1|-
CASSLIPGGTEAFF
TGTGCCAGCAGCTTAATCCCAGGGGGCACTGAAGCTTTCTTT
>TRBD2|TRBV29-1|TRBJ2-3|many
CSVLGLAGVTDTQYF
TGCAGCGTTCTGGGACTAGCGGGAGTCACAGATACGCAGTATTTT
>-|TRBV29-1|TRBJ1-1|few
CSVERGFTEAFF
TGCAGCGTTGAGAGGGGGTTTACTGAAGCTTTCTTT
>-|TRBV7-9|TRBJ2-2|few
CASSGGPLGGELFF
TGTGCCAGCAGCGGTGGGCCCCTCGGAGGGGAGCTGTTTTTT
>TRBD2|TRBV3-1|TRBJ2-2|-
CASSQAGVPGELFF
TGTGCCAGCAGTCAAGCGGGAGTTCCCGGGGAGCTGTTTTTT
>-|TRBV29-1|TRBJ2-3|-
CSGRDTTLTDTQYF
TGCAGCGGGAGAGACACTACCCTCACAGATACGCAGTATTTT
>-|TRBV20-1|TRBJ2-7|-
CSARDPLGGEQYF
TGCAGTGCTAGAGATCCCTTAGGGGGCGAGCAGTACTTC
>-|TRBV28|TRBJ2-7|few
CASSLGRSSQYF
TGTGCCAGCAGTTTAGGGAGGAGTTCGCAGTACTTC
>-|TRBV6-1|TRBJ2-1|-
CASSETGHQYEQFF
TGTGCCAGCAGCGAGACAGGACACCAATATGAGCAGTTCTTC
>-|TRBV18|TRBJ2-3|many
CASSPPGGGGDTQYF
TGTGCCAGCTCACCACCGGGGGGCGGCGGAGATACGCAGTATTTT
>TRBD2|TRBV6-2/TRBV6-3|TRBJ2-7|-
CASKRAGDYEQYF
TGTGCCAGCAAAAGAGCGGGAGACTACGAGCAGTACTTC
>TRBD1|TRBV5-4|TRBJ2-5|few
CASSSGQGVGETQYF
TGTGCCAGCAGCTCCGGACAGGGGGTAGGGGAGACCCAGTACTTC
>-|TRBV7-9|TRBJ2-5|many
CASSSTGQETQYF
TGTGCCAGCAGCTCGACAGGCCAGGAGACCCAGTACTTC
>-|TRBV19|TRBJ1-2|-
CASNRDGNYGYTF
TGTGCCAGTAACCGGGACGGCAACTATGGCTACACCTTC
>-|TRBV20-1|TRBJ2-5|few
CSANPGAEETQYF
TGCAGTGCTAACCCGGGAGCGGAAGAGACCCAGTACTTC
>TRBD2|TRBV2|TRBJ2-7|-
CASSATSGATYEQYF
TGTGCCAGCAGCGCCACTAGCGGGGCCACCTACGAGCAGTACTTC
>-|TRBV25-1|TRBJ2-7|few
CASRGYEQYF
TGTGCCAGCAGGGGGTACGAGCAGTACTTC
>-|TRBV12-3/TRBV12-4|TRBJ2-3|few
CASSTRFLGGVTDTQYF
TGTGCCAGCAGCACGCGATTTTTGGGGGGAGTAACAGATACGCAGTATTTT
>-|TRBV21-1|TRBJ1-5|-
CASSKRGLEPQHF
TGTGCCAGCAGCAAACGGGGGTTGGAGCCCCAGCATTTT
>-|TRBV6-2/TRBV6-3|TRBJ1-1|many
CASSYSIGGTENTEAFF
TGTGCCAGCAGTTACTCGATTGGGGGGACGGAGAACACTGAAGCTTTCTTT
>-|TRBV9|TRBJ1-3|-
CASSVDWGTGNTIYF
TGTGCCAGCAGCGTAGATTGGGGGACCGGAAACACCATATATTTT
>-|TRBV5-1|TRBJ2-1|many
CASSLSAGTGEQFF
TGCGCCAGCAGCTTGAGTGCGGGGACCGGTGAGCAGTTCTTC
>TRBD1|TRBV12-3/TRBV12-4|TRBJ2-3|-
CASSPGQVYSQYF
TGTGCCAGCAGCCCGGGACAGGTTTATTCGCAGTATTTT
>TRBD2|TRBV29-1|TRBJ2-5|-
CSVDIGLAEETQYF
TGCAGCGTTGACATCGGACTAGCTGAAGAGACCCAGTACTTC
>TRBD2|TRBV7-6|TRBJ2-1|few
CASSLSSGRTSSYNEQFF
TGTGCCAGCAGCTTAAGTAGCGGGAGGACGAGCTCCTACAATGAGCAGTTCTTC
>TRBD1|TRBV7-3|TRBJ2-2|-
CASSLLQGNPGELFF
TGTGCCAGCAGCTTATTACAGGGGAATCCCGGGGAGCTGTTTTTT
>-|TRBV6-1|TRBJ1-2|few
CASSYKGYTF
TGTGCCAGCAGTTATAAAGGCTACACCTTC
>-|TRBV6-1|TRBJ2-1|-
CASSEPRGFYNEQFF
TGTGCCAGCAGTGAACCTCGGGGGTTCTACAATGAGCAGTTCTTC
>-|TRBV7-2|TRBJ2-7|-
CASSLGSGRDYEQYF
TGTGCCAGCAGCTTAGGCTCCGGGCGGGACTACGAGCAGTACTTC
>TRBD2|TRBV20-1|TRBJ2-3|-
CSARVASGYTDTQYF
TGCAGTGCTAGAGTGGCTAGCGGATACACAGATACGCAGTATTTT
>-|TRBV11-1|TRBJ2-7|few
CASSLAGVPVYEQYF
TGTGCCAGCAGCTTAGCGGGGGTACCCGTCTACGAGCAGTACTTC
>-|TRBV9|TRBJ2-2|-
CASSLFGTLGELFF
TGTGCCAGCAGCCTCTTCGGGACCCTCGGGGAGCTGTTTTTT
>-|TRBV28|TRBJ1-5|few
CASSLTRANQPQHF
TGTGCCAGCAGTCTTACGAGGGCTAATCAGCCCCAGCATTTT
>TRBD1|TRBV15|TRBJ2-2|few
CATRYGRTGDTGELFF
TGTGCCACCAGATATGGCCGGACAGGGGACACCGGGGAGCTGTTTTTT
>-|TRBV12-3/TRBV12-4|TRBJ2-5|many
CASSLDGGQETQYF
TGTGCCAGCAGTTTAGATGGAGGGCAAGAGACCCAGTACTTC